Each of the 30 T cell receptor beta chains below was sequenced from the same sample in a study of blood T cell repertoires in COVID-19. Libraries were prepared by immunoSEQ multiplex PCR; TCRdb keeps only in-frame clonotypes and omits some of them. The sample consists of 95,000 to 100,000 clones, under 90% of them appearing once. Sequenced sample: peripheral blood. The source is a human donor in a cohort sampled during active COVID-19.

This chain connects TRBV19 to TRBJ1-2; 7 bases are shared with TRBD1. This CDR3 contains 15 residues. CDR1 is LNHDA, CDR2 SQIVND, per germline (reference sequence). After removal of 7 bases from V and 2 bases from J, the junction contained 10 bases not matched to a gene. This CDR3 is CASNSGQVGNYGYTF. CDR3 DNA sequence: TGTGCCAGTAACTCTGGACAGGTGGGAAACTATGGCTACACCTTC. Combining the CDR3 with reference TRBV19 and TRBJ1-2 gives the whole variable domain DGGITQSPKYLFRKEGQNVTLSCEQNLNHDAMYWYRQDPGQGLRLIYYSQIVNDFQKGDIAEGYSVSREKKESFPLTVTSAQKNPTAFYLCASNSGQVGNYGYTFGSGTRLTVV.

This sequence joins TRBV10-1 and TRBJ2-1, with TRBD2 matching 7 bases. Germline CDR1 is WNHNN and CDR2 is SYGVQD (reference sequence). The trim removed 4 bases at V and 6 bases at J, leaving 6 bases unmatched. CDR3 length equals 14 residues. CDR3 nucleotide sequence: TGCGCCAGCAGTGGGGGGAGGGCCGTCAATGAGCAGTTCTTC. As protein: CASSGGRAVNEQFF.

This chain connects TRBV19 to TRBJ2-1, with 13 bases lining up with TRBD2. Trimming took 5 bases from V and 2 from J; bases not matched to a gene: 18. The CDR3 contains 21 residues. Germline lookup yields CDR1 LNHDA and CDR2 SQIVND (reference sequence). The CDR3 loop is CASSPGTGQTGTSGTYNEQFF. The CDR3 nucleotides read TGTGCCAGTAGTCCCGGGACGGGACAGACCGGGACTAGCGGGACCTACAATGAGCAGTTCTTC.

This clone has a handful of counts. The chain joins TRBV10-2 to TRBJ2-1, with D hard to call. Germline CDR1 reads WSHSY; CDR2 reads SAAADI. This CDR3 contains 13 residues. Trimming stripped 4 bases from V and 5 bases from J, with 9 bases between. CDR3 region: CASSVTPNNEQFF. The DNA of the CDR3 is TGCGCCAGCAGTGTAACGCCTAACAATGAGCAGTTCTTC.

The rearrangement uses TRBV7-9 and TRBJ1-1; 7 bases match TRBD1. CDR3 length equals 14 residues. V lost 2 bases to trimming and J lost 4 bases; unmatched junction nucleotides: 4. Germline loops: CDR1 SEHNR, CDR2 FQNEAQ (reference sequence). The CDR3 bases are TGTGCCAGCAGCTTACTAGCAGGGGGCACTGAAGCTTTCTTT. It encodes CASSLLAGGTEAFF.

The gene calls are TRBV3-1 (or the pseudogene TRBV3-2) and TRBJ2-3; TRBD2 agrees at 9 bases. The germline V gene encodes CDR1 LGHDT and CDR2 YNNKEL (reference sequence). This CDR3 has 17 amino acids. Germline trimming cut 0 bases from V and 5 bases from J; bases unmatched to any gene: 9. DNA for the CDR3: TGTGCCAGCAGCCAAGATGGAGTAGCGGGAGTCGTAGATACGCAGTATTTT. Translating gives CASSQDGVAGVVDTQYF.

The chain joins TRBV19 to TRBJ2-1; 9 bases agree with TRBD2. This CDR3 is 19 amino acids long. Per germline, CDR1 LNHDA and CDR2 SQIVND (reference sequence). V shed 0 bases, J shed 1 base, and the junction held 10 bases outside the gene matches. The CDR3 coding sequence is TGTGCCAGTAGTATAGAGCGGAAAGGGAGCGGGAGGTCCTACAATGAGCAGTTCTTC. Translation gives CASSIERKGSGRSYNEQFF.

This clone was observed a few times. The chain recombines TRBV12-3 or TRBV12-4 with TRBJ2-7; a weak D match, TRBD2 (6 bases). V was pared by 7 bases and J by 7 bases, with 14 bases between. The CDR3 is 12 residues long. The CDR3 loop is CASTLGRREQYF. CDR3 sequence (DNA): TGTGCCAGCACCCTGGGGAGGAGGGAGCAGTACTTC.

The chain has TRBV4-1 and TRBJ1-2; 7 nucleotides line up with TRBD1. V trimming: 1 base; J trimming: 5 bases; junction bases outside the gene matches: 7. This CDR3 has 15 residues. Germline V gene lookup returns CDR1 MGHRA and CDR2 YSYEKL. The CDR3 DNA follows: TGCGCCAGCAGCCAAGCGCAGGGACAGTCATATGGCTACACCTTC. Amino acid sequence: CASSQAQGQSYGYTF.

The chain uses TRBV18 and TRBJ1-1, with 9 bases fitting TRBD1. V was clipped by 5 bases and J by 10 bases; unmatched bases: 8. Germline V gene sequence: CDR1 KGHSH, CDR2 LQKENI. This CDR3 contains 13 residues. CDR3 region: CASSRQDRGIAFF. The CDR3 region has the DNA TGTGCCAGCTCAAGACAGGACAGGGGAATAGCTTTCTTT.

This clone appeared a single time. The genes are TRBV20-1 and TRBJ2-5; 11 bases agree with TRBD2. The germline V gene has CDR1 DFQATT and CDR2 SNEGSKA (reference sequence). With V trimmed by 3 bases and J by 5 bases, 8 bases remained unmatched. The CDR3 is 15 amino acids. The CDR3 loop is CSASPLAGVEETQYF. CDR3 coding DNA: TGCAGTGCTAGTCCACTAGCGGGGGTTGAGGAGACCCAGTACTTC.

This chain uses TRBV25-1 with TRBJ2-1; the match to TRBD2 covers 8 bases. Per the germline V gene, CDR1 is MGHDK and CDR2 is SYGVNS. CDR3 length: 15 amino acids. V was pared by 6 bases and J by 1 base, with 5 bases of the junction left unmatched. The CDR3 spells CASSAGGGSYNEQFF. In DNA form, the CDR3 reads TGTGCCAGCAGCGCCGGGGGGGGTTCCTACAATGAGCAGTTCTTC.

This clone occurred a few times. The CDR3 DNA sequence: TGTGCCAGCAGCCCCCCGACAGACTACCAAGAGACCCAGTACTTC. Its translation is CASSPPTDYQETQYF. V usage is TRBV3-1 (or the pseudogene TRBV3-2) and J usage is TRBJ2-5; possible D gene TRBD1, 5 bases. The V end lost 4 bases, the J end lost 0 bases, and 12 bases lay between the germline ends. The CDR3 length is 15 residues. Germline V gene data show CDR1 as LGHDT and CDR2 as YNNKEL (reference sequence).

The chain combines TRBV18 with TRBJ2-3; possibly TRBD2 for D (6 bases). The germline gives CDR1 KGHSH, CDR2 LQKENI. The CDR3 contains 14 residues. The ends were cut back, 2 bases at V and 1 base at J, with 7 bases in the middle. CDR3: CASSPTGGTDTQYF. In DNA, the CDR3 is TGTGCCAGCTCACCAACGGGGGGCACAGATACGCAGTATTTT.

The chain is built from TRBV28 and TRBJ2-7, with 10 positions matching TRBD2. Germline V gene data show CDR1 as MDHEN and CDR2 as SYDVKM. V lost 5 bases and J lost 2; bases outside the gene matches: 3. CDR3 length: 14 amino acids. As DNA, the CDR3 is TGTGCCAGCAGTCTTAGCGGGGGGACCTACGAGCAGTACTTC. This gives the protein CASSLSGGTYEQYF.

This clone was recorded once. The chain links TRBV4-2 to TRBJ1-1; unclear D gene. V lost 4 bases to trimming and J lost 1 base, with 10 bases between them. CDR1 is LGHNA and CDR2 is YNFKEQ in the germline V gene. CDR3 length: 14 amino acids. The DNA for the CDR3 is TGTGCCAGCAGCCCGTCACACCCGAACACTGAAGCTTTCTTT. Translation: CASSPSHPNTEAFF.

The chain employs TRBV5-6 and TRBJ1-2; D possibly corresponds to TRBD1 (6 bases). Trimming took 0 bases from V and 3 from J, leaving 6 bases between them. CDR1 is SGHDT, CDR2 YYEEEE, per germline. This CDR3 is built from 13 residues. CDR3 DNA: TGTGCCAGCAGCTTGGACAGGGACTATGGCTACACCTTC. Translation gives CASSLDRDYGYTF. Looking up the rest from reference TRBV5-6 and TRBJ1-2 gives the full variable domain: DAGVTQSPTHLIKTRGQQVTLRCSPKSGHDTVSWYQQALGQGPQFIFQYYEEEERQRGNFPDRFSGHQFPNYSSELNVNALLLGDSALYLCASSLDRDYGYTFGSGTRLTVV.

The chain couples TRBV5-1 to TRBJ2-5; 8 bases are a match to TRBD2. With V trimmed by 3 bases and J by 2 bases, 3 bases remained unmatched. CDR3 size: 14 residues. Germline values: CDR1 SGHRS, CDR2 YFSETQ. The CDR3 here is CASSWSGGQETQYF. In nucleotides, the CDR3 is TGCGCCAGCAGCTGGAGCGGGGGACAAGAGACCCAGTACTTC.

This sequence joins TRBV5-1 and TRBJ2-5; maybe TRBD2 (6 bases). Germline V gene data show CDR1 as SGHRS and CDR2 as YFSETQ. The CDR3 has 13 amino acids. V was pared by 4 bases and J by 4 bases, with 11 bases between. The CDR3 nucleotides read TGCGCCAGCAGCAGGCCGGGAGCAGAGACCCAGTACTTC. Protein: CASSRPGAETQYF.

The genes are TRBV11-2 and TRBJ2-1; perhaps TRBD1 as D (5 bases). The germline V gene encodes CDR1 SGHAT and CDR2 FQNNGV. Trimming stripped 5 bases from V and 10 bases from J, with 21 bases between. CDR3 size: 15 residues. The CDR3 reads CASSPRDRGLVEQFF. The CDR3 DNA sequence: TGTGCCAGCAGCCCTCGAGATAGGGGCCTAGTAGAGCAGTTCTTC. Filled out from reference TRBV11-2 and TRBJ2-1, the complete variable domain reads EAGVAQSPRYKIIEKRQSVAFWCNPISGHATLYWYQQILGQGPKLLIQFQNNGVVDDSQLPKDRFSAERLKGVDSTLKIQPAKLEDSAVYLCASSPRDRGLVEQFFGPGTRLTVL.

CDR3 sequence: CSGTTGGAAGGYTF. The CDR3 DNA is TGCAGCGGTACCACAGGGGGCGCGGCGGGAGGCTACACCTTC. The chain links TRBV29-1 to TRBJ1-2, with TRBD1 matching 9 bases. The CDR3 contains 14 residues. The trim removed 7 bases at V and 8 bases at J, leaving 14 bases unmatched. Germline values: CDR1 SQVTM, CDR2 ANQGSEA.

The V and J genes are TRBV25-1 and TRBJ1-1; 8 positions agree with TRBD1. V lost 6 bases and J lost 2; bases outside the gene matches: 5. The length of the CDR3 is 14 residues. Germline CDR1 reads MGHDK; CDR2 reads SYGVNS. CDR3 sequence reads: CASRKTGVNTEAFF. The CDR3, as DNA: TGTGCCAGCAGGAAGACAGGGGTCAACACTGAAGCTTTCTTT.

CDR3 sequence (DNA): TGTGCCATCAGTGAGACAGGGAGCTCCTACGAGCAGTACTTC. As protein: CAISETGSSYEQYF. The V and J genes are TRBV10-3 and TRBJ2-7; D may be TRBD1 (6 bases). CDR1 is ENHRY, CDR2 SYGVKD, per germline. The CDR3 spans 14 residues. V gave up 2 bases and J gave up 0 bases, with 8 bases separating them.

The chain combines TRBV7-2 with TRBJ2-3, with 7 nucleotides matching TRBD1. Trimming at V came to 2 bases and at J to 8 bases, leaving 10 bases not matched to a gene. The CDR3 length is 15 residues. Germline V CDR1 and CDR2: SGHTA, FQGNSA. For the CDR3, the DNA is TGTGCCAGCAGCTTAAACAGGGGCCCCGCCGGTACGCAGTATTTT. Its protein product is CASSLNRGPAGTQYF.

The rearrangement links TRBV5-1 to TRBJ2-2; 7 bases fit TRBD1. CDR1 and CDR2 from the germline V gene are SGHRS and YFSETQ. Trimming cost V 5 bases and J 4 bases; bases outside gene matches: 8. This CDR3 comprises 15 residues. The CDR3 region is CASRQETGSTGELFF. In DNA form, the CDR3 reads TGCGCCAGCAGACAGGAGACAGGGAGCACCGGGGAGCTGTTTTTT. Together with reference TRBV5-1 and TRBJ2-2, the CDR3 gives the full variable domain: KAGVTQTPRYLIKTRGQQVTLSCSPISGHRSVSWYQQTPGQGLQFLFEYFSETQRNKGNFPGRFSGRQFSNSRSEMNVSTLELGDSALYLCASRQETGSTGELFFGEGSRLTVL.

The chain combines TRBV4-2 with TRBJ2-3; 10 bases match TRBD2. The germline CDR1 and CDR2 sequences are LGHNA and YNFKEQ. Trimming cost V 1 base and J 0 bases; bases outside gene matches: 1. There are 16 residues in the CDR3. The CDR3 coding sequence is TGTGCCAGCAGCCAAGTAGCGGGAGGAAGCACAGATACGCAGTATTTT. Translated: CASSQVAGGSTDTQYF.

The rearrangement joins TRBV7-2 to TRBJ2-3; D ambiguous. V was shortened by 5 bases and J by 6 bases, with 12 bases between the two germline ends. The CDR3 has 13 amino acids. Looked up from germline, CDR1 is SGHTA and CDR2 is FQGNSA. This CDR3 reads CASSRVRLDTQYF. The CDR3 DNA follows: TGTGCCAGCAGCCGGGTGAGGTTGGATACGCAGTATTTT.

The chain combines TRBV11-2 with TRBJ2-7; D possibly corresponds to TRBD1 (8 bases). Germline values: CDR1 SGHAT, CDR2 FQNNGV. This CDR3 spans 15 amino acids. V lost 0 bases, J lost 6 bases, and 15 bases lay in between. The CDR3: CASSLDLTGGGEQYF. In DNA form, the CDR3 reads TGTGCCAGCAGCTTAGATCTAACAGGGGGGGGCGAGCAGTACTTC.

The rearrangement uses TRBV7-2 and TRBJ2-4; 8 bases map to TRBD2. Per the germline V gene, CDR1 is SGHTA and CDR2 is FQGNSA. J gave up 0 bases and V 5 bases, and 3 bases lay outside the gene matches. This CDR3 contains 15 residues. The CDR3 protein is CASSASGGAKNIQYF. The CDR3 nucleotides are TGTGCCAGCAGCGCGAGCGGGGGAGCCAAAAACATTCAGTACTTC.

This CDR3 reads CATSSLPASDSSDTQYF. DNA for the CDR3: TGTGCCACCAGCAGTCTCCCGGCTAGCGATAGTTCAGATACGCAGTATTTT. The genes are TRBV15 and TRBJ2-3, with D maybe TRBD2 (6 bases). CDR1 is LNHNV and CDR2 is YYDKDF in the germline V gene (reference sequence). The CDR3 length is 17 residues. V shed 3 bases and J shed 4 bases, with 20 bases lying between them.